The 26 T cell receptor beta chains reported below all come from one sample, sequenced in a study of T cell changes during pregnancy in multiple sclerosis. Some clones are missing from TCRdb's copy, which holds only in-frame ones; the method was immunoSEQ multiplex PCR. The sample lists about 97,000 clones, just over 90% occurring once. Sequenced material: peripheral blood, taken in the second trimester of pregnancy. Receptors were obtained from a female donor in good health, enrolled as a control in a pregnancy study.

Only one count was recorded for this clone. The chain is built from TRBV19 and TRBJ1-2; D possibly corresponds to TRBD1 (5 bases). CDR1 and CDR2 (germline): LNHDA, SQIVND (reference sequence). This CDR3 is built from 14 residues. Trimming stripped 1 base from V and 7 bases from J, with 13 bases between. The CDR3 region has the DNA TGTGCCAGTAGTATAGCAGGGTTTGGTAGTGGCTACACCTTC. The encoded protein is CASSIAGFGSGYTF.

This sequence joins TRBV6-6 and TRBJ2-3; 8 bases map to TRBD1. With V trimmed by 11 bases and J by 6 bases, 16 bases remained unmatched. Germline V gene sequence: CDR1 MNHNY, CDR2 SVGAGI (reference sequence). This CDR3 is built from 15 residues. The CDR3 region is CASKLGVTGADTQYF. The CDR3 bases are TGTGCCTCTAAGCTGGGGGTGACAGGGGCCGATACGCAGTATTTT.

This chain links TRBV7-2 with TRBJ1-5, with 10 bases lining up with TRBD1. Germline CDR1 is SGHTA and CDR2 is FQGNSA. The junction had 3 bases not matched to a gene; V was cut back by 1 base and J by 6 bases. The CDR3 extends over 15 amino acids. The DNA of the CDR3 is TGTGCCAGCAGCTTAGAGGGACAGGGGCGTCAGCCCCAGCATTTT. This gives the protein CASSLEGQGRQPQHF.

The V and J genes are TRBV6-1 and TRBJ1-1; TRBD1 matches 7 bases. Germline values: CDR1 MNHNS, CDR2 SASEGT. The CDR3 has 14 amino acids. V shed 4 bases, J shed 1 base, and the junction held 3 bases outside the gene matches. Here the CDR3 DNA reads TGTGCCAGCAGTGTCGACAGGGCGAACACTGAAGCTTTCTTT. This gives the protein CASSVDRANTEAFF.

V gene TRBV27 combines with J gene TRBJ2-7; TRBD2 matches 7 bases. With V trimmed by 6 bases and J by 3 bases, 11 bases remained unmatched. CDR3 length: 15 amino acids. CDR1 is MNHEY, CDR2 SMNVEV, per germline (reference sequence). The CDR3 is CASRLLRSGVYEQYF. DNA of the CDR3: TGTGCCAGCAGACTCCTAAGGAGCGGGGTCTACGAGCAGTACTTC.

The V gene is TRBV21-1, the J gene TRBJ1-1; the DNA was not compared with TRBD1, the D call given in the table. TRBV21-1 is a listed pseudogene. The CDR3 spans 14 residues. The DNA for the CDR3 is TGTGCCAGCAGCAAAGAACAGGGGAACACTGAAGCTTTCTTT. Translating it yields CASSKEQGNTEAFF.

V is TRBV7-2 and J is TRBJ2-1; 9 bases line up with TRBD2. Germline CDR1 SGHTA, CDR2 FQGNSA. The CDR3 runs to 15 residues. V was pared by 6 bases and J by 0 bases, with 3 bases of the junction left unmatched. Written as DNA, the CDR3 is TGTGCCAGCAGTTCTAGCGGGGACTCCTACAATGAGCAGTTCTTC. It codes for CASSSSGDSYNEQFF.

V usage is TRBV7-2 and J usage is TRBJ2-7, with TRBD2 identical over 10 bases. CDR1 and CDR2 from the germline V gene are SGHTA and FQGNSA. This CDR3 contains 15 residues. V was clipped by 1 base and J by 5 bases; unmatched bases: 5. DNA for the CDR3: TGTGCCAGCAGCTTAGGAGCGGGAGGGCCCCACGAGCAGTACTTC. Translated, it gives CASSLGAGGPHEQYF.

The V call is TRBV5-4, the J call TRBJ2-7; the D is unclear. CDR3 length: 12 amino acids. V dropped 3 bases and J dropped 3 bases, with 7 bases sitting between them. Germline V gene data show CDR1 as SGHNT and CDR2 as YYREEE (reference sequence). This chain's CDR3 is CASSSGYYEQYF. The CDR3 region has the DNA TGTGCCAGCAGCTCCGGGTACTACGAGCAGTACTTC.

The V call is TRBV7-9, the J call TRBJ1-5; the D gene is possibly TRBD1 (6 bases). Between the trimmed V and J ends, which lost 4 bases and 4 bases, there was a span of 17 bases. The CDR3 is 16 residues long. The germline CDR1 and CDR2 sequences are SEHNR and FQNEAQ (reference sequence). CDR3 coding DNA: TGTGCCAGCAGCTCTACAGCCGGGACACAAAATCAGCCCCAGCATTTT. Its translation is CASSSTAGTQNQPQHF.

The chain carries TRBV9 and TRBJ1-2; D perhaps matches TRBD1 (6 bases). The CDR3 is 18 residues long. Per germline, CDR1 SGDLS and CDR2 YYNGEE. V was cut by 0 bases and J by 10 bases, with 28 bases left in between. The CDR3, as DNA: TGTGCCAGCAGCGTAGTCCCAGGTGGGGGGGCGCAGATGCTAGTCTACACCTTC. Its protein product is CASSVVPGGGAQMLVYTF.

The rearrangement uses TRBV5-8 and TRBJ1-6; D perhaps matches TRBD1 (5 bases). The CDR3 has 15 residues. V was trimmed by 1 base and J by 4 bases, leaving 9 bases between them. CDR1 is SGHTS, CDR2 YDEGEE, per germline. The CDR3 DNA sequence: TGTGCCAGCAGCTTGAGGCAGGGATATAATTCACCCCTCCACTTT. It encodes CASSLRQGYNSPLHF. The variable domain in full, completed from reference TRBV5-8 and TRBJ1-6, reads EAGVTQSPTHLIKTRGQQATLRCSPISGHTSVYWYQQALGLGLQFLLWYDEGEERNRGNFPPRFSGRQFPNYSSELNVNALELEDSALYLCASSLRQGYNSPLHFGNGTRLTVT.

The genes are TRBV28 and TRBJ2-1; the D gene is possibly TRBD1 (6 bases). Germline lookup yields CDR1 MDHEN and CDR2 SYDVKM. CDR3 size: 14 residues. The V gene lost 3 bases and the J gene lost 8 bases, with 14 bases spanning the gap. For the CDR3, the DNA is TGTGCCAGCAGTTTGTCGGACAGTTTCGATGAGCAGTTCTTC. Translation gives CASSLSDSFDEQFF.

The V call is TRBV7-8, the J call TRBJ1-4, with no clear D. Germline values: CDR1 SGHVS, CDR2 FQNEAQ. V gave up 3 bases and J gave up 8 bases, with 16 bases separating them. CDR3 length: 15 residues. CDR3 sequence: CASSFVRSRGEKLFF. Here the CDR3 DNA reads TGTGCCAGCAGCTTTGTGCGATCTCGAGGCGAAAAACTGTTTTTT. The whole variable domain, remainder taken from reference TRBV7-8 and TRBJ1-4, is GAGVSQSPRYKVAKRGQDVALRCDPISGHVSLFWYQQALGQGPEFLTYFQNEAQLDKSGLPSDRFFAERPEGSVSTLKIQRTQQEDSAVYLCASSFVRSRGEKLFFGSGTQLSVL.

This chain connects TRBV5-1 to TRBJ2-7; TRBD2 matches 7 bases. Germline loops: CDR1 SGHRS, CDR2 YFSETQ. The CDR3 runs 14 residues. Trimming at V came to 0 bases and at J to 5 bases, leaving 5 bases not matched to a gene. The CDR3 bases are TGCGCCAGCAGCTTGGACGGGGGGAGCAACGAGCAGTACTTC. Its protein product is CASSLDGGSNEQYF.

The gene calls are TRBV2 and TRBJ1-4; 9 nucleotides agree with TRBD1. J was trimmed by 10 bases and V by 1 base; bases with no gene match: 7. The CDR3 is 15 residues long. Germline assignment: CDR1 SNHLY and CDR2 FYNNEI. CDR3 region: CASSEGTGAVAKLFF. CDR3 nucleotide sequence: TGTGCCAGCAGTGAAGGGACAGGGGCCGTTGCAAAACTGTTTTTT. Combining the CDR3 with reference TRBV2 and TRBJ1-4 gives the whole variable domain EPEVTQTPSHQVTQMGQEVILRCVPISNHLYFYWYRQILGQKVEFLVSFYNNEISEKSEIFDDQFSVERPDGSNFTLKIRSTKLEDSAMYFCASSEGTGAVAKLFFGSGTQLSVL.

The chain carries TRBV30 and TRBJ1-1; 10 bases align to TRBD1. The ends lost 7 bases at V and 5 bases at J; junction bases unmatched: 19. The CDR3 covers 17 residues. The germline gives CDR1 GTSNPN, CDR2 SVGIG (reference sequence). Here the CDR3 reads CALKIFRDRGGGTEAFF. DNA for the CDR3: TGTGCCTTGAAGATCTTCCGGGACAGGGGAGGAGGTACTGAAGCTTTCTTT.

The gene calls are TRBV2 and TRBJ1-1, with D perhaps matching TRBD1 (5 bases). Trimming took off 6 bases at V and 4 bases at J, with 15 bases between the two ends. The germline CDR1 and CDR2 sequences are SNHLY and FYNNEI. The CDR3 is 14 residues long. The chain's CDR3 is CASRGGDSSTEAFF. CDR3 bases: TGTGCCAGCAGGGGGGGAGATTCGAGCACTGAAGCTTTCTTT.

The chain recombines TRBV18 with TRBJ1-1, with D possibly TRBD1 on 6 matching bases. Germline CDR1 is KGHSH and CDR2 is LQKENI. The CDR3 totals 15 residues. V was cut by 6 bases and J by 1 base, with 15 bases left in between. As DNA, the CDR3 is TGTGCCAGCTCCCCTTTACAGGGTCGGAACACTGAAGCTTTCTTT. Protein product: CASSPLQGRNTEAFF.

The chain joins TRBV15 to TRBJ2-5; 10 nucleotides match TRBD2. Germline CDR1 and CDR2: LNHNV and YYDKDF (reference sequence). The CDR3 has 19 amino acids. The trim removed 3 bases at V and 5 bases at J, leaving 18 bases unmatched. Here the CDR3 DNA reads TGTGCCACCAGCAGTCGGGCCCGGCCGGGACTAGCGATAGGGGAGACCCAGTACTTC. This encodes CATSSRARPGLAIGETQYF.

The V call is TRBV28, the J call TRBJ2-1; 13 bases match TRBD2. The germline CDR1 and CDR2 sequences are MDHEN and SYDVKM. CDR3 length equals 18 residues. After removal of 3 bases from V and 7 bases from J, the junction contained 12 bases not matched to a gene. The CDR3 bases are TGTGCCAGCAGTTTTTATTCGGGACTAGCGGGATTAGGGAATGAGCAGTTCTTC. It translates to CASSFYSGLAGLGNEQFF. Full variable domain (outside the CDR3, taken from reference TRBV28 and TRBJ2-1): DVKVTQSSRYLVKRTGEKVFLECVQDMDHENMFWYRQDPGLGLRLIYFSYDVKMKEKGDIPEGYSVSREKKERFSLILESASTNQTSMYLCASSFYSGLAGLGNEQFFGPGTRLTVL.

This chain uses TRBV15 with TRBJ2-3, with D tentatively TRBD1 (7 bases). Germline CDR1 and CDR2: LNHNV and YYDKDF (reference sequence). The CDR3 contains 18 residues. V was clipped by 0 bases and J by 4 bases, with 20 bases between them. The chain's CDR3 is CATSRDRAGQGESDTQYF. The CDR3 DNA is TGTGCCACCAGCAGAGACCGGGCGGGGCAGGGGGAATCAGATACGCAGTATTTT.

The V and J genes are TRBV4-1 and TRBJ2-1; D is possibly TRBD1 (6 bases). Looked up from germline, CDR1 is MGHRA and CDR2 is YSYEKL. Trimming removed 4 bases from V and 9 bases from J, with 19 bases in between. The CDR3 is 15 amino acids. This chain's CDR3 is CASSPQPGQKFEQFF. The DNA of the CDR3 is TGCGCCAGCAGCCCTCAGCCGGGACAAAAGTTTGAGCAGTTCTTC.

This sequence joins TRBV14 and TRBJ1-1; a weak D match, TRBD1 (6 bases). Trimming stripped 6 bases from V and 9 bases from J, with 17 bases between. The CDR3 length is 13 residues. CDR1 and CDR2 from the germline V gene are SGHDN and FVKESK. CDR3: CASSMNYRVKAFF. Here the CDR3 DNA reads TGTGCCAGCAGTATGAATTACAGGGTTAAAGCTTTCTTT.

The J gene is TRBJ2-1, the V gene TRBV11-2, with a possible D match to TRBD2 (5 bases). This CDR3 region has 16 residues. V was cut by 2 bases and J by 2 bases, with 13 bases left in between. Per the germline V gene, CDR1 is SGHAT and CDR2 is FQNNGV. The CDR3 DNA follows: TGTGCCAGCAGCTTATCCAGCGGATTTGCCTACAATGAGCAGTTCTTC. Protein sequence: CASSLSSGFAYNEQFF.

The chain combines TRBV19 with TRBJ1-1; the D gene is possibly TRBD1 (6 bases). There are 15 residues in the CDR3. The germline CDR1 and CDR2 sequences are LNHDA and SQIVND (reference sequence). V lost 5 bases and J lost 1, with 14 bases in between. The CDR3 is CASSPDRSSNTEAFF. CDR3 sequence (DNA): TGTGCCAGTAGTCCAGACAGGTCTTCGAACACTGAAGCTTTCTTT.